The entry that follows covers one T cell receptor (beta chain) sequence. This is likely an artifact of a read error, given a far larger clone one base away. Other DNA sequences of this sample code for an identical CDR3. Trimming pared 3 bases from V and 0 bases from J, leaving 4 bases between. There are 13 residues in the CDR3. Germline-derived CDR1 and CDR2 are MGHRA and YSYEKL. Healthy donors had no documented immune events, such as infections, while sampled. Profiling relied on immunoSEQ multiplex PCR, and the TCRdb table lists in-frame clones only, not all of them. The profile covers more than 45,000 clones, with over 80% appearing a single time and around a sixth taken by the ten largest. This specimen comes from a study of identifying expanded T cells in peripheral blood.

The receptor was isolated from a person aged 18 to 75 in good health. Sequencing used blood. The chain has TRBV4-1 and TRBJ2-3; D not certain. This CDR3 reads CASSQGSTDTQYF. Here the CDR3 DNA reads TGCGCCAGCAGCCAGGGGAGCACAGATACGCAGTATTTT.